This note documents a single T cell receptor beta chain sequence. What it binds is unknown. This sample was taken from a study of T cells in localized non-small cell lung cancer. Findings and limits, study-wide: Detection in adjacent lung was observed for a median approximately 52 of the top 100 tumor clones. Because only a single region of the tumor was sequenced, heterogeneity remains possible. Greater blood T cell density accompanied longer overall survival. Uninvolved adjacent lung showed peak T cell clonality, exceeding tumor.

Germline values: CDR1 SGHDT, CDR2 YYEEEE. The length of the CDR3 is 15 residues. V lost 1 base to trimming and J lost 2 bases; unmatched junction nucleotides: 5. The table came from immunoSEQ multiplex PCR; TCRdb's copy has only in-frame clones and leaves some out. The sample has roughly 66,000 clones, roughly 88% seen once. The sample in question was peripheral blood, obtained before any cancer treatment. This chain links TRBV5-6 with TRBJ2-7; 8 bases line up with TRBD1. The sequence was collected from a woman aged 40-70 years with stage I lung adenocarcinoma. CDR3 nucleotides: TGTGCCAGCAGCTTGTCGGGCAGGGGGCCCTACGAGCAGTACTTC. Protein sequence: CASSLSGRGPYEQYF.